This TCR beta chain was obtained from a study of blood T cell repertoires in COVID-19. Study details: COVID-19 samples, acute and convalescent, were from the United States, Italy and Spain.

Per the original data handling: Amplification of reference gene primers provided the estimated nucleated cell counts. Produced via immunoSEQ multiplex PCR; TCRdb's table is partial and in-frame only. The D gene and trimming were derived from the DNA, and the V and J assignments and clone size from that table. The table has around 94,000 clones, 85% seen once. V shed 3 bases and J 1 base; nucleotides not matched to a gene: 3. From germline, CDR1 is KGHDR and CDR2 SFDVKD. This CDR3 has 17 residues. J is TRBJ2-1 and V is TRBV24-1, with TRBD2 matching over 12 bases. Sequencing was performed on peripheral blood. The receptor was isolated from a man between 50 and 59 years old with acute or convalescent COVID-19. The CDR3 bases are TGTGCCACCAGTGATCAGACTAGCGGGAGTTCCTACAATGAGCAGTTCTTC. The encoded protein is CATSDQTSGSSYNEQFF.